A selection of T cell receptor beta chains follows, all from one sample in a study of read filtering for tumor transcriptome and immune sequencing. Via MiXCR, TCRdb re-called the reads, giving one row per CDR3 protein. The sample includes around 38,000 distinct CDR3 sequences, roughly 13% of them seen just once. What was sequenced was a population of CD138-negative cells sorted from bone marrow. The receptors were gathered from a donor aged 40 or older with multiple myeloma. CDR3s include the opening cysteine and the closing phenylalanine or tryptophan. The order of the fields is V gene, D gene, J gene, clone size, CDR3 protein, CDR3 DNA. D genes are given only for firm matches. The size entry is marked missing in some rows and otherwise reads once, few, many or a size class.

v_call: TRBV10-3; d_call: NA; j_call: TRBJ1-4; clone_size: NA; cdr3_aa: CAISESTRGITNEKLFF; cdr3_nt: TGTGCCATCAGTGAGTCTACAAGGGGAATAACTAATGAAAAACTGTTTTTT
v_call: TRBV6-6; d_call: NA; j_call: TRBJ2-5; clone_size: many; cdr3_aa: CASSYAGFGETQYF; cdr3_nt: TGTGCCAGCAGTTACGCGGGGTTCGGGGAGACCCAGTACTTC
v_call: TRBV19; d_call: TRBD2; j_call: TRBJ2-2; clone_size: NA; cdr3_aa: CASSLLAGRLSTGELFF; cdr3_nt: TGTGCCAGTAGTCTACTAGCGGGAAGGTTAAGCACCGGGGAGCTGTTTTTT
v_call: TRBV7-9; d_call: TRBD1; j_call: TRBJ1-5; clone_size: many; cdr3_aa: CASSLFGRGLNQPQHF; cdr3_nt: TGTGCCAGCAGCTTATTCGGCAGGGGGCTAAATCAGCCCCAGCATTTT
v_call: TRBV6-2/TRBV6-3; d_call: NA; j_call: TRBJ2-1; clone_size: many; cdr3_aa: CASSWFNEQFF; cdr3_nt: TGTGCCAGCAGTTGGTTTAATGAGCAGTTCTTC
v_call: TRBV15; d_call: NA; j_call: TRBJ2-1; clone_size: many; cdr3_aa: CATSRDTGFEQFF; cdr3_nt: TGTGCCACCAGCAGAGATACAGGGTTTGAGCAGTTCTTC
v_call: TRBV28; d_call: TRBD2; j_call: TRBJ2-7; clone_size: many; cdr3_aa: CASSSGTSAYEQYF; cdr3_nt: TGTGCCAGCAGCTCCGGGACTAGCGCGTACGAGCAGTACTTC
v_call: TRBV29-1; d_call: TRBD2; j_call: TRBJ2-7; clone_size: many; cdr3_aa: CSVDEGTSYEQYF; cdr3_nt: TGCAGCGTTGACGAGGGGACTAGCTACGAGCAGTACTTC
v_call: TRBV4-2; d_call: TRBD1; j_call: TRBJ2-5; clone_size: NA; cdr3_aa: CASSQDSTGAETQYF; cdr3_nt: TGTGCCAGCAGCCAAGATTCAACAGGGGCAGAGACCCAGTACTTC
v_call: TRBV28; d_call: NA; j_call: TRBJ2-3; clone_size: many; cdr3_aa: CATRDPQLYTQYF; cdr3_nt: TGTGCCACTCGGGACCCACAATTATATACGCAGTATTTT
v_call: TRBV20-1; d_call: TRBD1; j_call: TRBJ2-5; clone_size: NA; cdr3_aa: CSAGQGLTQYF; cdr3_nt: TGCAGCGCAGGACAGGGCCTGACCCAGTACTTC
v_call: TRBV7-8; d_call: TRBD1; j_call: TRBJ2-2; clone_size: many; cdr3_aa: CASSLSRTGGITGELFF; cdr3_nt: TGTGCCAGCAGCCTATCTCGGACAGGGGGTATCACCGGGGAGCTGTTTTTT
v_call: TRBV5-1; d_call: NA; j_call: TRBJ2-1; clone_size: many; cdr3_aa: CASSLDQRVYNEQFF; cdr3_nt: TGCGCCAGCAGCTTGGATCAGCGGGTTTACAATGAGCAGTTCTTC
v_call: TRBV21-1; d_call: NA; j_call: TRBJ1-5; clone_size: many; cdr3_aa: CASSKLDPGAAANYSNQPQHF; cdr3_nt: TGTGCCAGCAGCAAATTGGACCCCGGGGCGGCAGCGAATTATAGCAATCAGCCCCAGCATTTT